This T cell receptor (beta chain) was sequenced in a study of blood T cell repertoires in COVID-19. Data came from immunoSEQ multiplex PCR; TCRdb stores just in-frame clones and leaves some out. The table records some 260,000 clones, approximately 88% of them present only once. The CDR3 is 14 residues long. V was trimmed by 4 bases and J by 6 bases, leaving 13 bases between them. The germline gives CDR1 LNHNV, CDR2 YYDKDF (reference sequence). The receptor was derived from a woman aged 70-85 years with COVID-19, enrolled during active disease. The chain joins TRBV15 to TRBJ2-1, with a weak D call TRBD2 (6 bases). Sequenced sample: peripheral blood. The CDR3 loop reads CATSKGGEVNEQFF. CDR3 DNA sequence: TGTGCCACCAGCAAGGGAGGAGAGGTCAATGAGCAGTTCTTC.